Following are 24 T cell receptor beta chains from one sample sequenced in a study of vaccination and CD4 T cells after COVID-19. TCRdb recomputed calls from the PCR reads with MiXCR, one row per CDR3 protein. This table has around 31,000 distinct CDR3 sequences, around 49% appearing once. As to time point: late sampling 161 to 241 days after vaccination in a few convalescent patients. Sample: CD4+ T cells from blood, taken about 7 months after SARS-CoV-2 vaccination. The receptors shown here come from a human donor who had recovered from COVID-19.

This chain connects TRBV10-3 to TRBJ1-1; perhaps TRBD1 as D (6 bases). Trimming stripped 5 bases from V and 1 base from J, with 14 bases between. Germline CDR1 reads ENHRY; CDR2 reads SYGVKD. The CDR3 spans 15 residues. CDR3 sequence reads: CAISTGTNTNTEAFF. Written as DNA, the CDR3 is TGTGCCATCAGTACCGGGACAAATACGAACACTGAAGCTTTCTTT.

The J gene is TRBJ2-1, the V gene TRBV19, with D possibly TRBD2 on 5 matching bases. This CDR3 spans 14 amino acids. Germline V gene sequence: CDR1 LNHDA, CDR2 SQIVND (reference sequence). V dropped 5 bases and J dropped 5 bases, with 13 bases sitting between them. The CDR3 DNA reads TGTGCCAGTAGTTCAACGGGAATCAACAATGAGCAGTTCTTC. This sequence encodes CASSSTGINNEQFF.

The J gene is TRBJ2-7, the V gene TRBV6-1; possibly TRBD1 for D (6 bases). CDR3 size: 13 residues. Germline V gives CDR1 MNHNS, CDR2 SASEGT. V shed 6 bases and J shed 3 bases, with 12 bases lying between them. The CDR3 protein is CASRQGPGYEQYF. DNA for the CDR3: TGTGCCAGCAGGCAGGGGCCCGGCTACGAGCAGTACTTC.

This clonotype was recorded only once. The rearrangement uses TRBV7-2 and TRBJ1-2; D uncertain. This CDR3 is 13 amino acids long. Per germline, CDR1 SGHTA and CDR2 FQGNSA. Trimming cost V 5 bases and J 2 bases, with 9 bases left between them. Here the CDR3 reads CASSPSENYGYTF. In nucleotides, the CDR3 is TGTGCCAGCAGCCCGTCGGAGAACTATGGCTACACCTTC.

The V gene is TRBV27, the J gene TRBJ2-2, with D uncertain. The V end was cut by 0 bases, the J end by 6 bases, with 2 bases between. This CDR3 has 12 residues. The germline CDR1 and CDR2 sequences are MNHEY and SMNVEV (reference sequence). The CDR3 DNA reads TGTGCCAGCAGTTTATCGGCCGGGGAGCTGTTTTTT. It translates to CASSLSAGELFF.

The CDR3 DNA follows: TGCGCCAGCAGCTTAAACGCGGGAAACACTGAAGCTTTCTTT. It encodes CASSLNAGNTEAFF. The chain couples TRBV5-1 to TRBJ1-1, with D uncertain. The CDR3 extends over 14 amino acids. V was pared by 2 bases and J by 2 bases, with 10 bases between. The germline V gene encodes CDR1 SGHRS and CDR2 YFSETQ.

This chain joins TRBV7-3 and TRBJ2-2; 7 bases are a match to TRBD2. CDR1 is SGHTA and CDR2 is FQGTGA in the germline V gene. The CDR3 is 14 residues long. Trimming at V came to 5 bases and at J to 7 bases, leaving 7 bases not matched to a gene. The CDR3 DNA sequence: TGTGCCAGCAGCGAATCTTTAGCGGGCGGGGAGCTGTTTTTT. It is translated as CASSESLAGGELFF. The variable domain in full, with the rest retrieved from reference TRBV7-3 and TRBJ2-2, is GAGVSQTPSNKVTEKGKYVELRCDPISGHTALYWYRQSLGQGPEFLIYFQGTGAADDSGLPNDRFFAVRPEGSVSTLKIQRTERGDSAVYLCASSESLAGGELFFGEGSRLTVL.

The V gene is TRBV7-2, the J gene TRBJ1-2, with TRBD1 identical over 8 bases. Germline CDR1 reads SGHTA; CDR2 reads FQGNSA. V lost 1 base to trimming and J lost 6 bases; unmatched junction nucleotides: 13. The length of the CDR3 is 17 residues. This CDR3 reads CASSLGTGKSPGDGYTF. CDR3 in DNA: TGTGCCAGCAGCTTAGGGACAGGGAAGTCGCCGGGGGATGGCTACACCTTC. Together with reference TRBV7-2 and TRBJ1-2, the CDR3 gives the full variable domain: GAGVSQSPSNKVTEKGKDVELRCDPISGHTALYWYRQSLGQGLEFLIYFQGNSAPDKSGLPSDRFSAERTGGSVSTLTIQRTQQEDSAVYLCASSLGTGKSPGDGYTFGSGTRLTVV.

The J gene is TRBJ1-1, the V gene TRBV6-2 or TRBV6-3, with D perhaps matching TRBD1 (6 bases). This CDR3 region has 20 residues. Germline CDR1 MNHEY, CDR2 SVGEGT. V shed 2 bases and J shed 5 bases, with 30 bases lying between them. The CDR3 here is CASSYPRGEGRGSAGTEAFF. CDR3 nucleotide sequence: TGTGCCAGCAGTTACCCCCGAGGGGAGGGTAGGGGGTCGGCGGGGACTGAAGCTTTCTTT.

The CDR3 coding sequence is TGCAGTGCTAGAGAGCTAGCGGGAAACACCGGGGAGCTGTTTTTT. Encoded protein: CSARELAGNTGELFF. This sequence joins TRBV20-1 and TRBJ2-2; 9 bases map to TRBD2. The CDR3 is 15 residues long. After removal of 0 bases from V and 2 bases from J, the junction contained 1 base not matched to a gene. The V gene's germline CDR1 is DFQATT and CDR2 SNEGSKA (reference sequence).

The chain is built from TRBV6-4 and TRBJ2-6, with TRBD1 matching 7 bases. V shed 0 bases and J 1 base; nucleotides not matched to a gene: 0. This CDR3 comprises 16 residues. Germline CDR1 MRHNA, CDR2 SNTAGT. CDR3 sequence: CASSDSTGSGANVLTF. The CDR3 nucleotides are TGTGCCAGCAGTGACTCGACAGGGTCTGGGGCCAACGTCCTGACTTTC.

Only a few counts were recorded for this clonotype. The V and J genes are TRBV6-2 or TRBV6-3 and TRBJ2-2; TRBD1 matches at 7 bases. Germline V gene data show CDR1 as MNHEY and CDR2 as SVGEGT. CDR3 length: 17 amino acids. The V and J ends lost 6 bases and 1 base, in that order; junction bases with no gene match: 11. CDR3 protein: CASSSDRDQVNTGELFF. The CDR3 DNA reads as TGTGCCAGCAGCTCCGACAGGGACCAGGTGAACACCGGGGAGCTGTTTTTT.

The chain links TRBV7-3 to TRBJ2-6; no reliable D call. CDR1 is SGHTA and CDR2 is FQGTGA in the germline V gene. The CDR3 sequence is 15 residues long. V was cut by 2 bases and J by 0 bases, with 5 bases left in between. The CDR3, as DNA: TGTGCCAGCAGCTTACACGTCTCTGGGGCCAACGTCCTGACTTTC. Amino acids: CASSLHVSGANVLTF.

This chain connects TRBV6-1 to TRBJ1-1; TRBD1 might be the D (6 bases). The CDR3 sequence is 15 residues long. V lost 5 bases and J lost 3, with 16 bases in between. CDR1 MNHNS and CDR2 SASEGT come from the germline V gene. The CDR3: CASSQQGFGDTEAFF. CDR3 in DNA: TGTGCCAGCAGTCAACAGGGTTTCGGGGACACTGAAGCTTTCTTT.

The chain couples TRBV19 to TRBJ2-2; D possibly uses TRBD1 or TRBD2 (5 bases each). Germline CDR1 LNHDA, CDR2 SQIVND (reference sequence). The CDR3 contains 15 residues. V dropped 8 bases and J dropped 5 bases, with 18 bases sitting between them. The CDR3 reads CASGRPGPGTGELFF. The CDR3 bases are TGTGCCAGTGGTCGCCCGGGGCCGGGAACCGGGGAGCTGTTTTTT.

The V and J genes are TRBV20-1 and TRBJ2-2; D ambiguous. Per the germline V gene, CDR1 is DFQATT and CDR2 is SNEGSKA (reference sequence). The CDR3 is made up of 13 amino acids. V was cut by 6 bases and J by 7 bases, with 15 bases left in between. DNA for the CDR3: TGCAGTGCCGGACGCTGGCGCGACGGGGAGCTGTTTTTT. Translated: CSAGRWRDGELFF.

The V and J genes are TRBV6-1 and TRBJ2-3; unclear D gene. Germline V gene data show CDR1 as MNHNS and CDR2 as SASEGT. Trimming shortened V by 0 bases and J by 1 base, and 2 bases separated the two germline ends. The CDR3 loop spans 13 amino acids. This CDR3 is CASSEARTDTQYF. The CDR3 DNA reads TGTGCCAGCAGTGAAGCGCGCACAGATACGCAGTATTTT.

For the CDR3, the DNA is TGCAGTGCTAGAGATCCGGCGGGTAACACCGGGGAGCTGTTTTTT. This encodes CSARDPAGNTGELFF. The genes are TRBV20-1 and TRBJ2-2; D possibly corresponds to TRBD2 (5 bases). Deletions cut 0 bases from V and 2 bases from J, with 10 bases between. The CDR3 totals 15 residues. Germline CDR1 reads DFQATT; CDR2 reads SNEGSKA (reference sequence).

This clonotype has just one count. The V gene is TRBV2, the J gene TRBJ1-5; no definite D call. The CDR3 sequence is 13 residues long. Trimming stripped 2 bases from V and 6 bases from J, with 8 bases between. Germline CDR1 is SNHLY and CDR2 is FYNNEI. In DNA form, the CDR3 reads TGTGCCAGCAGTGAATGGAGTACTCAGCCCCAGCATTTT. It encodes CASSEWSTQPQHF.

The chain links TRBV18 to TRBJ1-1; D not resolved. This CDR3 spans 13 amino acids. Trimming removed 3 bases from V and 1 base from J, with 6 bases in between. Germline CDR1 and CDR2: KGHSH and LQKENI. CDR3 coding DNA: TGTGCCAGCTCACCGACGGGGAACACTGAAGCTTTCTTT. It encodes CASSPTGNTEAFF.

V and J are TRBV18 and TRBJ1-5; D remains ambiguous. CDR3 length: 16 residues. V lost 3 bases and J lost 1, with 13 bases in between. Looked up from germline, CDR1 is KGHSH and CDR2 is LQKENI. CDR3 protein: CASSPRLDGSNQPQHF. Written as DNA, the CDR3 is TGTGCCAGCTCACCGCGACTCGACGGAAGCAATCAGCCCCAGCATTTT.

This clonotype has a handful of counts. The chain has TRBV20-1 and TRBJ1-3, with 8 bases matching TRBD1. The CDR3 consists of 15 residues. Germline lookup yields CDR1 DFQATT and CDR2 SNEGSKA (reference sequence). V shed 1 base and J 0 bases; nucleotides not matched to a gene: 2. The CDR3 is CSARGDRISGNTIYF. The CDR3 region has the DNA TGCAGTGCTAGAGGGGACAGGATCTCTGGAAACACCATATATTTT.

This chain connects TRBV6-1 to TRBJ2-5, with 11 bases aligning to TRBD2. Germline loops: CDR1 MNHNS, CDR2 SASEGT. This CDR3 has 15 amino acids. V dropped 8 bases and J dropped 2; count of bases not matched to a gene: 7. CDR3 loop: CASSFLAGGQETQYF. The CDR3 bases are TGTGCCAGCTCATTTCTAGCGGGAGGACAAGAGACCCAGTACTTC.

The genes are TRBV20-1 and TRBJ2-7; D unresolved. V dropped 0 bases and J dropped 0 bases, with 6 bases sitting between them. This CDR3 has 13 residues. Germline values: CDR1 DFQATT, CDR2 SNEGSKA (reference sequence). As DNA, the CDR3 is TGCAGTGCTAGAGATTTCAGCTCCTACGAGCAGTACTTC. Residues: CSARDFSSYEQYF.